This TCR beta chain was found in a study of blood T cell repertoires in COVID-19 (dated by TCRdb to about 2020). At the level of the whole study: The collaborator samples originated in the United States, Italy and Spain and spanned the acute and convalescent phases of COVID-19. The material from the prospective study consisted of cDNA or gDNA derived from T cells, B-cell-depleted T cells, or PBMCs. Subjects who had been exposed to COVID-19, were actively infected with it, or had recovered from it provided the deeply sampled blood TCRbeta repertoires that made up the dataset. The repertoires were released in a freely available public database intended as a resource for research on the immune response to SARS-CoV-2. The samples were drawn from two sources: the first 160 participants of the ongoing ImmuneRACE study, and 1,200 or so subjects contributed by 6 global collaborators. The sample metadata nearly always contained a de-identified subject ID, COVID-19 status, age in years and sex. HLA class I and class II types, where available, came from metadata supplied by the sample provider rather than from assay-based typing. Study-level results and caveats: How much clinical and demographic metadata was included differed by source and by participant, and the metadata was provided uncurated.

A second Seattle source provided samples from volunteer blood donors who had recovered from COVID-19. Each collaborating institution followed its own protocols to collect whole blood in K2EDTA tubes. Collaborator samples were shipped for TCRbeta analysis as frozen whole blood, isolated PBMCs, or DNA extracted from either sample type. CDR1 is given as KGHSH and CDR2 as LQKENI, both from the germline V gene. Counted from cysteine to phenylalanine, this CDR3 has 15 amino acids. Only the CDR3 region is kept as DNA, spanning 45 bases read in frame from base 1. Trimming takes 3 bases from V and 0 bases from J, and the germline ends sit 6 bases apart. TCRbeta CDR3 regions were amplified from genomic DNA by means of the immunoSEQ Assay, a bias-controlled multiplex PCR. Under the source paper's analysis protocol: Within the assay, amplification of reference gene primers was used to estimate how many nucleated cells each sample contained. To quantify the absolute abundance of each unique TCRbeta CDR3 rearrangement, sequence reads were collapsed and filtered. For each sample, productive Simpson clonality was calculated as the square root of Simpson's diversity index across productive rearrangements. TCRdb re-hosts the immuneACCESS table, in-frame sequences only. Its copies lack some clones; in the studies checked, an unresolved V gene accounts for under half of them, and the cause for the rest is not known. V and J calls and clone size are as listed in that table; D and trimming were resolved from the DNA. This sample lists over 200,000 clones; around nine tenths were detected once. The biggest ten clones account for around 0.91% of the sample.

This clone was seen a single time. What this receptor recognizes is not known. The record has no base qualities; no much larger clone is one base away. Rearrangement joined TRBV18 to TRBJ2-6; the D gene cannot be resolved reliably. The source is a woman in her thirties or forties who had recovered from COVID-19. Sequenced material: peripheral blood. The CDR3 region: CASSPVASGANVLTF. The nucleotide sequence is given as TGTGCCAGCTCACCGGTGGCCTCTGGGGCCAACGTCCTGACTTTC. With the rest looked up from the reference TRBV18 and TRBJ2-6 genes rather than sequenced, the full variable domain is NAGVMQNPRHLVRRRGQEARLRCSPMKGHSHVYWYRQLPEEGLKFMVYLQKENIIDESGMPKERFSAEFPKEGPSILRIQQVVRGDSAAYFCASSPVASGANVLTFGAGSRLTVL.